The sequence of this TCR beta chain was determined in a study of cytomegalovirus exposure and HLA in healthy donors. The V gene's germline CDR1 is MNHEY and CDR2 SVGAGI. Trimming shortened V by 5 bases and J by 5 bases, and 11 bases separated the two germline ends. This CDR3 is 13 amino acids long. Primers for the PCR totalled 60 Vbeta and 13 Jbeta. Profiled with immunoSEQ multiplex PCR; TCRdb holds only in-frame clones, not every one. The sample totals tens of thousands of clones. This receptor was taken from a female donor in good health and CMV-seronegative. The sequenced sample was PBMCs. This chain uses TRBV6-5 with TRBJ2-3; no clear D gene. Here the CDR3 DNA reads TGTGCCAGCAGTCCCATCCCCGGAGATACGCAGTATTTT. It is translated as CASSPIPGDTQYF.